This T cell receptor beta chain was retrieved from a study of cytomegalovirus exposure and HLA in healthy donors. Separation from the approximately 690-subject first cohort characterized the roughly 130-subject validation cohort, to which the donors belonged. Data came from immunoSEQ multiplex PCR; TCRdb stores just in-frame clones and leaves some out. This table holds 66,000 or so clones, about 97% found once. Of note for this clone: The antigen is undetermined.

Study results and caveats: Rare sequences made up most TCRs, while some public TCRs were found in many donors.

CDR1 and CDR2 (germline): LNHDA, SQIVND (reference sequence). The V gene lost 6 bases and the J gene lost 0 bases, with 12 bases spanning the gap. The CDR3 covers 15 residues. Material: PBMCs. V and J are TRBV19 and TRBJ2-1; D is uncertain. The receptor was derived from a woman aged 18-30 years in good health and CMV-seropositive. This CDR3 is CASSRLGSSYNEQFF. CDR3 DNA sequence: TGTGCCAGTAGCCGACTCGGCAGCTCCTACAATGAGCAGTTCTTC.